This section outlines one T cell receptor beta chain sequence together with its context. Study processing details: How many nucleated cells were present was estimated from reference gene primer amplification. The assay was immunoSEQ multiplex PCR, and TCRdb's table has in-frame clones only and misses some. That table supplies the V and J calls and clone size; D and trimming were determined from the DNA. The data contain tens of thousands of clones, approximately 93% of them singletons. The record originates from a study of blood T cell repertoires in COVID-19. Study details: Collection of acute and convalescent COVID-19 samples took place in the United States, Italy and Spain. PBMCs, B-cell-depleted T cells, or T cells were the source of the cDNA or gDNA that made up the material.

Germline V CDR1 and CDR2: LGHDT, YNNKEL (reference sequence). Trimming took 5 bases from V and 2 from J, leaving 12 bases between them. The CDR3 is made up of 14 amino acids. The rearrangement links TRBV3-1 (or the pseudogene TRBV3-2) to TRBJ2-5; D could derive from TRBD1 or TRBD2 (7 bases each). Material: peripheral blood. This TCR derives from a man in his sixties or seventies with active COVID-19. The CDR3 nucleotides are TGTGCCAGCAGCGAAGCGGGACAGCAAGAGACCCAGTACTTC. It is translated as CASSEAGQQETQYF.